One T cell receptor beta chain is described in this entry. Those enrolled in Seattle joined during active infection and were followed longitudinally afterward. The sample comes from a study of blood T cell repertoires in COVID-19. Study-wide context: The United States, Italy and Spain supplied acute and convalescent COVID-19 samples. PBMCs, B-cell-depleted T cells, or T cells were the source of the cDNA or gDNA that made up the material.

J was trimmed by 4 bases and V by 5 bases; bases with no gene match: 3. Germline V gene lookup returns CDR1 KGHSH and CDR2 LQKENI. The CDR3 loop spans 13 amino acids. Profiling relied on immunoSEQ multiplex PCR, and the TCRdb table lists in-frame clones only, not all of them. The sample records around 340,000 clones, around 90% being singletons. The sequence was obtained from a woman aged 55-75 years with COVID-19, enrolled during active disease. V is TRBV18 and J is TRBJ1-1, with 8 bases aligning to TRBD1. Sequencing used peripheral blood. CDR3 residues: CASSSDRGTEAFF. DNA for the CDR3: TGTGCCAGCTCATCTGACAGGGGCACTGAAGCTTTCTTT. Together with reference TRBV18 and TRBJ1-1, the CDR3 gives the full variable domain: NAGVMQNPRHLVRRRGQEARLRCSPMKGHSHVYWYRQLPEEGLKFMVYLQKENIIDESGMPKERFSAEFPKEGPSILRIQQVVRGDSAAYFCASSSDRGTEAFFGQGTRLTVV.